The 30 T cell receptor beta chains given below trace back to one sample, sequenced in a study of regulatory T cells in long-lasting Graves disease. The authors built TCR beta libraries using iRepertoire HTBI primers and Arm-PCR of CDR3 regions. TCRdb passed the multiplex PCR reads through MiXCR, listing each CDR3 protein once. The sample has roughly 400,000 distinct CDR3 sequences, around 21% seen once. The time point denotes: persistent/refractory GD, antithyroid drugs over 5 years with positive TRAb. There was RNA extracted from PBMCs, and the TCR library was made from it. Sequenced material: peripheral blood mononuclear cells (PBMCs), taken when the disease was refractory, from a patient treated with antithyroid drugs. The receptors derive from a female donor with Graves disease.

This chain joins TRBV7-9 and TRBJ1-2; a weak D match, TRBD1 (6 bases). This CDR3 is built from 16 residues. The germline CDR1 and CDR2 sequences are SEHNR and FQNEAQ (reference sequence). The V end lost 6 bases, the J end lost 3 bases, and 20 bases lay between the germline ends. The DNA of the CDR3 is TGTGCCAGCAGTTCCGGCCCGGGGGGCGGGCACTATGGCTACACCTTC. It codes for CASSSGPGGGHYGYTF.

This clonotype was seen a handful of times. The chain combines TRBV9 with TRBJ2-7; tentatively, D is TRBD1 (6 bases). V lost 1 base to trimming and J lost 3 bases, with 8 bases between them. The germline CDR1 and CDR2 sequences are SGDLS and YYNGEE. The CDR3 contains 13 residues. CDR3 amino acids: CASSVTDSYEQYF. As DNA, the CDR3 is TGTGCCAGCAGCGTAACGGACAGCTACGAGCAGTACTTC.

The chain employs TRBV5-6 and TRBJ2-7; D may be TRBD2 (5 bases). The V end was cut by 3 bases, the J end by 0 bases, with 10 bases between. Germline V gives CDR1 SGHDT, CDR2 YYEEEE. This CDR3 region has 14 residues. In nucleotides, the CDR3 is TGTGCCAGCAGCTCCCGAGGGAGCTCCTACGAGCAGTACTTC. Its protein product is CASSSRGSSYEQYF.

The table lists this clonotype with many counts. This chain joins TRBV28 and TRBJ2-2; D uncertain. Germline-derived CDR1 and CDR2 are MDHEN and SYDVKM. This CDR3 is built from 14 residues. Trimming pared 2 bases from V and 7 bases from J, leaving 11 bases between. CDR3 amino acids: CASSLRRHDGELFF. The CDR3 DNA follows: TGTGCCAGCAGTTTACGCAGACATGACGGGGAGCTGTTTTTT. Supplemented by reference TRBV28 and TRBJ2-2, the full variable domain reads DVKVTQSSRYLVKRTGEKVFLECVQDMDHENMFWYRQDPGLGLRLIYFSYDVKMKEKGDIPEGYSVSREKKERFSLILESASTNQTSMYLCASSLRRHDGELFFGEGSRLTVL.

This clonotype was found a few times. V usage is TRBV9 and J usage is TRBJ1-2, with D unresolved. This CDR3 region has 15 residues. Trimming took 4 bases from V and 8 from J, leaving 21 bases between them. From germline, CDR1 is SGDLS and CDR2 YYNGEE. CDR3 region: CASSLKASVGEGYTF. The CDR3 bases are TGTGCCAGCAGCCTCAAGGCTTCCGTTGGGGAAGGCTACACCTTC.

The gene calls are TRBV19 and TRBJ1-3; D unresolved. This CDR3 contains 15 residues. Germline V gives CDR1 LNHDA, CDR2 SQIVND (reference sequence). With 4 bases removed from V and 0 bases from J, the gap between germline ends came to 10 bases. CDR3 nucleotides: TGTGCCAGTAGTACAGCGGATGTCTCTGGAAACACCATATATTTT. This sequence encodes CASSTADVSGNTIYF.

The chain uses TRBV29-1 and TRBJ1-4; a possible D gene is TRBD1 (5 bases). Trimming cost V 1 base and J 14 bases, with 11 bases left between them. The CDR3 runs 11 residues. Germline lookup yields CDR1 SQVTM and CDR2 ANQGSEA. CDR3 loop: CSVEAAGLLFF. The CDR3 DNA is TGCAGCGTTGAAGCAGCAGGGTTGCTGTTTTTT.

This clonotype was detected many times. J is TRBJ2-7 and V is TRBV7-9; TRBD2 is a possible D gene (5 bases). The V end lost 5 bases, the J end lost 6 bases, and 17 bases lay between the germline ends. Per germline, CDR1 SEHNR and CDR2 FQNEAQ (reference sequence). The CDR3 is 14 amino acids. The chain's CDR3 is CASSQSGLLIEQYF. In nucleotides, the CDR3 is TGTGCCAGCAGCCAGAGCGGTCTACTCATCGAGCAGTACTTC.

This clonotype was seen at least ten times. The chain has TRBV28 and TRBJ2-5; TRBD2 agrees at 10 bases. The germline V gene has CDR1 MDHEN and CDR2 SYDVKM. V lost 3 bases and J lost 4; bases outside the gene matches: 5. The CDR3 has 15 amino acids. As DNA, the CDR3 is TGTGCCAGCAGTTTGATTCCTAGCGGGAGAGAGACCCAGTACTTC. Translated: CASSLIPSGRETQYF.

This clonotype turned up a few times. This chain uses TRBV11-2 with TRBJ2-5; tentatively, D is TRBD1 (6 bases). CDR1 SGHAT and CDR2 FQNNGV come from the germline V gene. V was pared by 5 bases and J by 0 bases, with 19 bases between. The CDR3 sequence is 17 residues long. The CDR3, as DNA: TGTGCCAGCAGCCATCATACTACAGGGAAGGACCAAGAGACCCAGTACTTC. Encoded protein: CASSHHTTGKDQETQYF.

This chain uses TRBV9 with TRBJ1-5; 8 nucleotides agree with TRBD1. This CDR3 contains 14 residues. After removal of 2 bases from V and 7 bases from J, the junction contained 5 bases not matched to a gene. Per the germline V gene, CDR1 is SGDLS and CDR2 is YYNGEE. CDR3 amino acids: CASSVGTGFQPQHF. The CDR3 coding sequence is TGTGCCAGCAGCGTCGGGACAGGTTTCCAGCCCCAGCATTTT.

This clonotype was seen at least ten times. This chain joins TRBV28 and TRBJ1-1, with 10 bases fitting TRBD1. The CDR3 length is 17 residues. In germline, CDR1 is MDHEN, CDR2 SYDVKM. With 6 bases clipped from V and 0 bases from J, the junction kept 10 bases outside the gene matches. CDR3 DNA sequence: TGTGCCAGCAGGCCCACCGGGACAGGGGTCATGAACACTGAAGCTTTCTTT. It is translated as CASRPTGTGVMNTEAFF.

This clonotype showed up many times. CDR3 loop: CASTGSNQPQHF. The DNA for the CDR3 is TGTGCCAGCACGGGAAGCAATCAGCCCCAGCATTTT. This rearrangement joins TRBV28 to TRBJ1-5; no clear D. Germline V lookup: CDR1 MDHEN, CDR2 SYDVKM. The ends were cut back, 7 bases at V and 1 base at J, with 5 bases in the middle. The CDR3 extends over 12 amino acids.

This clonotype was seen at least ten times. This sequence joins TRBV10-3 and TRBJ2-2; no firm D call. This CDR3 has 15 residues. V lost 3 bases and J 1 base, leaving 9 bases between the germline ends. From germline, CDR1 is ENHRY and CDR2 SYGVKD. Here the CDR3 reads CAISEPRQNTGELFF. The CDR3 DNA follows: TGTGCCATCAGTGAACCGCGCCAGAACACCGGGGAGCTGTTTTTT.

The table lists this clonotype with many counts. The chain combines TRBV20-1 with TRBJ2-5, with 7 bases that match TRBD1. CDR1 is DFQATT and CDR2 is SNEGSKA in the germline V gene (reference sequence). The CDR3 totals 15 residues. The V and J ends lost 3 bases and 5 bases, in that order; junction bases with no gene match: 12. The CDR3 DNA follows: TGCAGTGCTAGTGGGGACAGCAGGGGTTATGAGACCCAGTACTTC. It codes for CSASGDSRGYETQYF.

This clonotype was recorded at least ten times. The chain uses TRBV20-1 and TRBJ1-6; D gene ambiguous. Germline assignment: CDR1 DFQATT and CDR2 SNEGSKA (reference sequence). V was cut by 6 bases and J by 8 bases, with 8 bases left in between. The CDR3 is made up of 11 amino acids. The CDR3: CSATGDSPLHF. CDR3 DNA: TGCAGTGCGACCGGTGATTCACCCCTCCACTTT.

This clonotype has more than one count but fewer than ten. The chain has TRBV3-1 and TRBJ1-2; the match to TRBD1 covers 8 bases. The trim removed 2 bases at V and 6 bases at J, leaving 14 bases unmatched. Germline V lookup: CDR1 LGHDT, CDR2 YNNKEL (reference sequence). The CDR3 loop spans 17 amino acids. DNA of the CDR3: TGTGCCAGCAGCCAATTAGCAGGGGGCGTAGAATTGAATGGCTACACCTTC. The encoded protein is CASSQLAGGVELNGYTF.

This clonotype was observed at least ten times. This chain connects TRBV6-1 to TRBJ2-2, with TRBD2 matching over 10 bases. Losses at the gene ends were 6 bases for V and 2 bases for J; bases not matched to a gene: 3. Germline V CDR1 and CDR2: MNHNS, SASEGT. CDR3 length equals 15 residues. The CDR3 DNA is TGTGCCAGCAGCACTAGCGGGACTAACACCGGGGAGCTGTTTTTT. Protein sequence: CASSTSGTNTGELFF.

In this sample, this clonotype turned up many times. The genes are TRBV7-2 and TRBJ1-5, with D tentatively TRBD1 (5 bases). CDR3 length: 18 amino acids. From germline, CDR1 is SGHTA and CDR2 FQGNSA. Trimming removed 1 base from V and 0 bases from J, with 16 bases in between. The CDR3 nucleotides read TGTGCCAGCAGCTTAGGGGTACTGGGGACGGATAGCAATCAGCCCCAGCATTTT. Translated, it gives CASSLGVLGTDSNQPQHF.

This clonotype has at least ten counts. V and J are TRBV6-1 and TRBJ1-1; D gene uncertain. Germline loops: CDR1 MNHNS, CDR2 SASEGT. Trimming pared 2 bases from V and 0 bases from J, leaving 4 bases between. CDR3 length: 13 residues. The CDR3 is CASSEQLNTEAFF. The DNA for the CDR3 is TGTGCCAGCAGTGAACAGTTGAACACTGAAGCTTTCTTT.

This clonotype has at least ten counts. This rearrangement joins TRBV2 to TRBJ2-2, with D unclear. Trimming stripped 4 bases from V and 1 base from J, with 16 bases between. Germline V gene sequence: CDR1 SNHLY, CDR2 FYNNEI. The CDR3 spans 17 residues. The CDR3 protein is CASSVIFNGLNTGELFF. CDR3 in DNA: TGTGCCAGCAGTGTCATATTTAACGGGCTGAACACCGGGGAGCTGTTTTTT.

This chain joins TRBV18 and TRBJ1-1, with D possibly TRBD1 on 5 matching bases. Trimming stripped 5 bases from V and 10 bases from J, with 14 bases between. Germline loops: CDR1 KGHSH, CDR2 LQKENI. CDR3 size: 12 residues. This chain's CDR3 is CASSSTGDVAFF. The CDR3 DNA is TGTGCCAGCTCAAGTACAGGTGATGTAGCTTTCTTT.

This clonotype appeared many times. The gene calls are TRBV5-1 and TRBJ1-1, with a tentative D call TRBD1 (5 bases). The CDR3 totals 14 residues. Deletions cut 1 base from V and 6 bases from J, with 13 bases between. CDR1 is SGHRS and CDR2 is YFSETQ in the germline V gene. Here the CDR3 reads CASSLRPTASEAFF. DNA for the CDR3: TGCGCCAGCAGCTTGAGACCGACAGCTTCTGAAGCTTTCTTT.

The chain links TRBV7-2 to TRBJ2-3; 12 positions match TRBD1. Trimming at V came to 2 bases and at J to 4 bases, leaving 4 bases not matched to a gene. CDR3 size: 16 residues. CDR1 is SGHTA and CDR2 is FQGNSA in the germline V gene. The CDR3 sequence is CASSLRGQGAADTQYF. The CDR3, as DNA: TGTGCCAGCAGCTTACGGGGACAGGGGGCTGCAGATACGCAGTATTTT. Full variable domain (missing parts from reference TRBV7-2 and TRBJ2-3): GAGVSQSPSNKVTEKGKDVELRCDPISGHTALYWYRQSLGQGLEFLIYFQGNSAPDKSGLPSDRFSAERTGGSVSTLTIQRTQQEDSAVYLCASSLRGQGAADTQYFGPGTRLTVL.

This clonotype was seen only a few times. CDR3 in amino acids: CASSASGRETQYF. The CDR3 coding sequence is TGTGCCAGTAGCGCTAGCGGGAGAGAGACCCAGTACTTC. V gene TRBV19 combines with J gene TRBJ2-5; 10 bases map to TRBD2. CDR1 is LNHDA, CDR2 SQIVND, per germline (reference sequence). The CDR3 is made up of 13 amino acids. V lost 6 bases and J lost 4; bases outside the gene matches: 2.

This clonotype was counted many times. CDR3 in amino acids: CASTVKRTSSYEQYF. CDR3 nucleotides: TGTGCCAGCACCGTCAAGCGGACTAGCTCCTACGAGCAGTACTTC. The chain uses TRBV28 and TRBJ2-7, with 7 bases fitting TRBD2. The CDR3 consists of 15 residues. Trimming cost V 7 bases and J 0 bases; bases outside gene matches: 9. From germline, CDR1 is MDHEN and CDR2 SYDVKM.

This clonotype was observed a few times. The rearrangement uses TRBV11-2 and TRBJ2-7; D call uncertain. Trimming cost V 1 base and J 0 bases, with 10 bases left between them. The CDR3 runs to 15 residues. CDR1 SGHAT and CDR2 FQNNGV come from the germline V gene. The DNA of the CDR3 is TGTGCCAGCAGCTTAGGACGTTTGGGCTCCTACGAGCAGTACTTC. Its translation is CASSLGRLGSYEQYF. Supplemented by reference TRBV11-2 and TRBJ2-7, the full variable domain reads EAGVAQSPRYKIIEKRQSVAFWCNPISGHATLYWYQQILGQGPKLLIQFQNNGVVDDSQLPKDRFSAERLKGVDSTLKIQPAKLEDSAVYLCASSLGRLGSYEQYFGPGTRLTVT.

The rearrangement joins TRBV19 to TRBJ2-2, with 7 bases lining up with TRBD1. The V gene's germline CDR1 is LNHDA and CDR2 SQIVND (reference sequence). The CDR3 contains 15 residues. V lost 5 bases to trimming and J lost 7 bases; unmatched junction nucleotides: 10. Written as DNA, the CDR3 is TGTGCCAGTAGTCCAAAGGGGGCTCTGGGCGGGGAGCTGTTTTTT. This gives the protein CASSPKGALGGELFF.

DNA of the CDR3: TGTGCCTGGACCGGGACAGGGCCCACCGGGGAGCTGTTTTTT. Residues: CAWTGTGPTGELFF. The V and J genes are TRBV30 and TRBJ2-2; 9 bases are shared with TRBD1. The CDR3 is made up of 14 amino acids. Germline loops: CDR1 GTSNPN, CDR2 SVGIG (reference sequence). The V segment lost 4 bases and the J segment 4 bases; nucleotides outside the gene matches: 4. The variable domain in full, completed from reference TRBV30 and TRBJ2-2, reads SQTIHQWPATLVQPVGSPLSLECTVEGTSNPNLYWYRQAAGRGLQLLFYSVGIGQISSEVPQNLSASRPQDRQFILSSKKLLLSDSGFYLCAWTGTGPTGELFFGEGSRLTVL.

A few counts support this clonotype. J is TRBJ2-1 and V is TRBV30, with D unclear. The CDR3 has 12 amino acids. The V end was cut by 4 bases, the J end by 6 bases, with 10 bases between. Germline V gives CDR1 GTSNPN, CDR2 SVGIG (reference sequence). The CDR3 DNA reads as TGTGCCTGGAAGGGCCTGAGCAATGAGCAGTTCTTC. Protein product: CAWKGLSNEQFF.